The 3 T cell receptor beta chains below come from one sample, sequenced in a study of blood T cell repertoires in COVID-19. Only in-frame clones appear in the TCRdb table, and some are missing; sequencing was by immunoSEQ multiplex PCR. The sample includes about 330,000 clones, almost 85% of them seen just once. Sequenced material: peripheral blood. The receptors stem from a human donor in a cohort sampled during active COVID-19.

In its sample, this clone was seen a few times. The chain couples TRBV4-1 to TRBJ1-2; D may be TRBD1 (5 bases). CDR1 is MGHRA and CDR2 is YSYEKL in the germline V gene. The CDR3 runs to 15 residues. Trimming cost V 0 bases and J 7 bases, with 15 bases left between them. The DNA for the CDR3 is TGCGCCAGCAGCCAAGATTGGGGCAGCAGAGCTGGCTACACCTTC. It specifies CASSQDWGSRAGYTF.

The J gene is TRBJ2-7, the V gene TRBV6-6; 8 nucleotides line up with TRBD2. CDR3 length: 15 residues. CDR1 is MNHNY, CDR2 SVGAGI, per germline (reference sequence). Germline trimming cut 6 bases from V and 0 bases from J; bases unmatched to any gene: 7. The CDR3 loop is CASRTTGGLSYEQYF. The CDR3 bases are TGTGCCAGCAGAACGACGGGGGGGCTCTCCTACGAGCAGTACTTC.

The chain links TRBV7-3 to TRBJ1-5, with D uncertain. CDR1 is SGHTA, CDR2 FQGTGA, per germline. Trimming pared 3 bases from V and 4 bases from J, leaving 7 bases between. The CDR3 loop spans 13 amino acids. CDR3 nucleotides: TGTGCCAGCAGCTTTTCGGGGAATCAGCCCCAGCATTTT. It yields the protein CASSFSGNQPQHF.